This T cell receptor beta chain stems from a study of neoadjuvant nivolumab and ipilimumab in lung cancer. Germline assignment: CDR1 MDHEN and CDR2 SYDVKM. The CDR3 extends over 19 amino acids. V was pared by 5 bases and J by 2 bases, with 20 bases of the junction left unmatched. Repertoires were generated with immunoSEQ multiplex PCR, while TCRdb's copy carries only in-frame clones and drops some. Seen here are 18,000 or so clones, roughly 80% observed once, and the top ten hold roughly 9%. The source material was tumor tissue, sampled after neoadjuvant nivolumab, alone or with ipilimumab, at or shortly before surgery. The V call is TRBV28, the J call TRBJ2-5, with 7 bases matching TRBD1. The receptor was derived from an adult with non-small cell lung cancer. CDR3 in DNA: TGTGCCAGCAGTCCCCGGATGAGTGGAAGGACAGGCAAACAAGAGACCCAGTACTTC. Protein product: CASSPRMSGRTGKQETQYF.